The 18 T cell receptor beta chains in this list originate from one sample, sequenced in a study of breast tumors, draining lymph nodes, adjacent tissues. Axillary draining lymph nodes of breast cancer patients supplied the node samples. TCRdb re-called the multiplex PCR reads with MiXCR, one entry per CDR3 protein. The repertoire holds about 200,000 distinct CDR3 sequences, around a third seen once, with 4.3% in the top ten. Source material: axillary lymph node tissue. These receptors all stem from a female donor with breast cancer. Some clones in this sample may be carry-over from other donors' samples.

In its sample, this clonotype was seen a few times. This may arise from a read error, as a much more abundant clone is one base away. The CDR3 is CSARDLRTGALYEQYF. The CDR3, as DNA: TGCAGTGCTAGAGATCTCAGGACAGGGGCACTCTACGAGCAGTACTTC. The chain links TRBV20-1 to TRBJ2-7; 9 bases line up with TRBD1. From germline, CDR1 is DFQATT and CDR2 SNEGSKA (reference sequence). The CDR3 has 16 residues. Germline trimming cut 0 bases from V and 3 bases from J; bases unmatched to any gene: 9.

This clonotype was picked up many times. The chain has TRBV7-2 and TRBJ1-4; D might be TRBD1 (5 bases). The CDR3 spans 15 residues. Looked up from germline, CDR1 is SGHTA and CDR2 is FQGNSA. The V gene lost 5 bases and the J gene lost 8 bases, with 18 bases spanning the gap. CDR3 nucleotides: TGTGCCAGCAGCGTCAACGCGGGACCCGGAGAAAAACTGTTTTTT. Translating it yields CASSVNAGPGEKLFF.

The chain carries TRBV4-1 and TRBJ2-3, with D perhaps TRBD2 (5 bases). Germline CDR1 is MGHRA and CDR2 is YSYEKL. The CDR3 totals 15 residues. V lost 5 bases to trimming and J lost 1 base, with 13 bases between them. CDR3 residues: CASSSGAEGTDTQYF. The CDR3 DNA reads TGCGCCAGCAGCTCCGGCGCGGAGGGCACAGATACGCAGTATTTT.

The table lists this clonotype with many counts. This CDR3 reads CASSPGTVGNQPQHF. Here the CDR3 DNA reads TGTGCCAGCTCACCAGGGACCGTGGGCAATCAGCCCCAGCATTTT. V and J are TRBV18 and TRBJ1-5, with D possibly TRBD1 on 5 matching bases. Per the germline V gene, CDR1 is KGHSH and CDR2 is LQKENI. The CDR3 runs 15 residues. V was cut by 2 bases and J by 2 bases, with 10 bases left in between.

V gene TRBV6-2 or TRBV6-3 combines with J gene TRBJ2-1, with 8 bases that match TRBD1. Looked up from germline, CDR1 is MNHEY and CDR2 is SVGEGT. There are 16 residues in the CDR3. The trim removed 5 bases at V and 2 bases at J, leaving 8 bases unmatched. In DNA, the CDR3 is TGTGCCAGCAGTCCTCAGGGGGCGAAACCCTACAATGAGCAGTTCTTC. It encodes CASSPQGAKPYNEQFF.

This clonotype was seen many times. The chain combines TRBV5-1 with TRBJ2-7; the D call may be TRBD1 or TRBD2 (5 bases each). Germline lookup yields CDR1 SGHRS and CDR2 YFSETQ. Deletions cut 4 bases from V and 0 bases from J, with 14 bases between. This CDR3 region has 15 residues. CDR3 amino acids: CASSPRGASSYEQYF. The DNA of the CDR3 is TGCGCCAGCAGCCCCCGAGGGGCGAGCTCCTACGAGCAGTACTTC.

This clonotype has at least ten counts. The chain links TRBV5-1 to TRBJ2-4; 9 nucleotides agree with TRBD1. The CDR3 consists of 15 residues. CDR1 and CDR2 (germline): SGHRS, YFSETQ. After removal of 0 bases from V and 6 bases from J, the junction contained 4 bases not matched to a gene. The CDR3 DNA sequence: TGCGCCAGCAGCTTGGGGGGGACAGGGACAAACATTCAGTACTTC. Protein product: CASSLGGTGTNIQYF.

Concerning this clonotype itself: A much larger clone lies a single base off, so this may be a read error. The CDR3, as DNA: TGTGCCAGCAGTGGGGGGGAGGGGGATAATTCACCCCCCCACTTT. Encoded protein: CASSGGEGDNSPPHF. The chain carries TRBV9 and TRBJ1-6; possibly TRBD1 for D (6 bases). The CDR3 sequence is 15 residues long. Germline loops: CDR1 SGDLS, CDR2 YYNGEE.

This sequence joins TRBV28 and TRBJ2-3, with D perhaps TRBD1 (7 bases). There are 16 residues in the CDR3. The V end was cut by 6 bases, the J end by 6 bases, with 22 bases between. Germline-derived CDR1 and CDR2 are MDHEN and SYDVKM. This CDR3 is CASRPTQGRSRDTQYF. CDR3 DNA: TGTGCCAGCAGACCCACACAGGGGAGGAGTCGGGATACGCAGTATTTT.

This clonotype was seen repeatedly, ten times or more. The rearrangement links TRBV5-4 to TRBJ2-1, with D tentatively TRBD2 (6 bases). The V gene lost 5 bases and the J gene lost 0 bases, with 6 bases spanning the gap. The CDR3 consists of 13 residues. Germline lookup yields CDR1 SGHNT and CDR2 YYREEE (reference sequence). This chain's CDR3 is CASRAGSYNEQFF. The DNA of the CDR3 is TGTGCCAGCAGAGCGGGCTCCTACAATGAGCAGTTCTTC.

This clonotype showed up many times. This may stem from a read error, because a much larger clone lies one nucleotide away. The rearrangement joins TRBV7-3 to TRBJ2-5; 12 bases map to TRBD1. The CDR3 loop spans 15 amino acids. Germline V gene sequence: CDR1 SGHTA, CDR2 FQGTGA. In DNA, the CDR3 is TGTGCCAGCAGCCCCGGGACAGGGGGCTTGGAGACCCAGCACTTC. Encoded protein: CASSPGTGGLETQHF. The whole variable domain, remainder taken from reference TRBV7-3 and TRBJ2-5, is GAGVSQTPSNKVTEKGKYVELRCDPISGHTALYWYRQSLGQGPEFLIYFQGTGAADDSGLPNDRFFAVRPEGSVSTLKIQRTERGDSAVYLCASSPGTGGLETQHFGPGTRLLVL.

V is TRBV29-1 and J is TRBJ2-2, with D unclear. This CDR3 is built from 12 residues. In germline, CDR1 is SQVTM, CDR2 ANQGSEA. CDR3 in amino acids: CSWKGNTGELFF. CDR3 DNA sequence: TGCAGTTGGAAGGGCAACACCGGGGAGCTGTTTTTT.

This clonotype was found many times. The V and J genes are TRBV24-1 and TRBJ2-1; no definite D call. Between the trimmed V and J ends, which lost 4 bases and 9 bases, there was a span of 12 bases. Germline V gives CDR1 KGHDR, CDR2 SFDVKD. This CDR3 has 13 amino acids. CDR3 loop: CATSESALVEQFF. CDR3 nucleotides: TGTGCCACCAGTGAATCTGCACTGGTTGAGCAGTTCTTC.

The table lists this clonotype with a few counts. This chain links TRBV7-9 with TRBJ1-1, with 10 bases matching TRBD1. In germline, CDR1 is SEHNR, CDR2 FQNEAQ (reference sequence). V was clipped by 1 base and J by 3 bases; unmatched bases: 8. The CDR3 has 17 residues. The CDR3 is CASSLVTGGQAHTEAFF. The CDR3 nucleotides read TGTGCCAGCAGCTTAGTGACAGGGGGCCAGGCGCACACTGAAGCTTTCTTT.

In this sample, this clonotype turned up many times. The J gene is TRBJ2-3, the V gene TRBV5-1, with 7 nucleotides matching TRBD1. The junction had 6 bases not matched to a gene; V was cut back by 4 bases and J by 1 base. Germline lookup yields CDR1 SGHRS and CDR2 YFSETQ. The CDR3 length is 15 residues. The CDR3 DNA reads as TGCGCCAGCAGCCACACAGGGGATGGCACAGATACGCAGTATTTT. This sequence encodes CASSHTGDGTDTQYF.

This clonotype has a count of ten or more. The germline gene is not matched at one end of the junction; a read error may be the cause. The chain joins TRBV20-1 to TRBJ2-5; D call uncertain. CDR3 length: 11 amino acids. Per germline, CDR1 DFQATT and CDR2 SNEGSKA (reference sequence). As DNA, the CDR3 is TGCAGTGCTCCCCGGGTAGAGACCCAGTCCTTC. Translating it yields CSAPRVETQSF.

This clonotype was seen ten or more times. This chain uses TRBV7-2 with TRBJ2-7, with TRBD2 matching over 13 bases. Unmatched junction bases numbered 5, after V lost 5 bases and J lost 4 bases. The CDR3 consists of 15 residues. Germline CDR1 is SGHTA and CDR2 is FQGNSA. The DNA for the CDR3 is TGTGCCAGCAGCGCAACTAGCGGGAGGGGATACGAGCAGTACTTC. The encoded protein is CASSATSGRGYEQYF.

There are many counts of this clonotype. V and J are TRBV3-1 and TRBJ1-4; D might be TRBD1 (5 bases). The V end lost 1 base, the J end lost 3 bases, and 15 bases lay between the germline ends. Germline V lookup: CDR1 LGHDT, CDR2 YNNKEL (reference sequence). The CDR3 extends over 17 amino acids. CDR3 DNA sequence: TGTGCCAGCAGCCAAGGTGGGGCTGTAGGAGCTAATGAAAAACTGTTTTTT. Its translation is CASSQGGAVGANEKLFF.